These 32 T cell receptor beta chains share one sample of origin, sequenced in a study of early T cells in non-severe SARS-CoV-2 infection (dated by TCRdb to the early 2020s). The library came from 5' RACE. Sequencing relied on a NextSeq 500. TCRdb ran its own pipeline on the public reads, namely fastp trimming at Q25 and MiXCR clone calling, and kept in-frame beta chains. Rows are combined by CDR3 protein, so each entry shows the most common genes and DNA. This sample gives 30,000 to 40,000 distinct CDR3 sequences in total; around 6.9% of them show up just once. 13% of the sample is held by the ten biggest clonotypes. The sample in question was whole blood, obtained at baseline. These receptors all come from an adult who was a healthcare worker with PCR-confirmed SARS-CoV-2 infection or an uninfected control (not recorded which).

This clonotype was detected only a few times. The V call is TRBV28, the J call TRBJ1-2; the D is unclear. V was clipped by 5 bases and J by 6 bases, with 4 bases between them. The CDR3 extends over 10 amino acids. Germline CDR1 and CDR2: MDHEN and SYDVKM. CDR3 sequence reads: CASSANGYTF. The CDR3, as DNA: TGTGCCAGCAGTGCGAATGGCTACACCTTC.

The sample holds many counts of this clonotype. This chain connects TRBV20-1 to TRBJ2-3; D perhaps matches TRBD2 (6 bases). Looked up from germline, CDR1 is DFQATT and CDR2 is SNEGSKA (reference sequence). The CDR3 is made up of 15 amino acids. V lost 2 bases, J lost 2 bases, and 14 bases lay in between. CDR3 bases: TGCAGTGCTAGACGCGGGAATGCCGTCACAGATACGCAGTATTTT. This gives the protein CSARRGNAVTDTQYF.

This clonotype occurred many times. CDR3: CSASPSSGSDSYEQYF. CDR3 bases: TGCAGTGCTAGCCCATCTAGCGGGAGTGACTCCTACGAGCAGTACTTC. The chain employs TRBV20-1 and TRBJ2-7, with 10 bases aligning to TRBD2. The germline V gene encodes CDR1 DFQATT and CDR2 SNEGSKA (reference sequence). This CDR3 contains 16 residues. The J segment lost 0 bases and the V segment lost 3 bases, leaving 8 bases of the junction unmatched.

In its sample, this clonotype was seen many times. The gene calls are TRBV28 and TRBJ2-7, with 7 bases lining up with TRBD2. The germline gives CDR1 MDHEN, CDR2 SYDVKM. The CDR3 length is 16 residues. Germline trimming cut 5 bases from V and 2 bases from J; bases unmatched to any gene: 12. DNA for the CDR3: TGTGCCAGCAGTCCCGCCCCGGGCGGGGGTACCTACGAGCAGTACGTC. It codes for CASSPAPGGGTYEQYV.

This clonotype was seen at least ten times. This chain connects TRBV12-3 or TRBV12-4 to TRBJ2-1, with D possibly matching TRBD2 (5 bases). CDR3 length: 15 amino acids. Trimming cost V 0 bases and J 1 base, with 7 bases left between them. The CDR3 DNA is TGTGCCAGCAGTTTAGCGGGAGCATCCTACAATGAGCAGTTCTTC. Protein product: CASSLAGASYNEQFF.

V usage is TRBV5-4 and J usage is TRBJ2-5, with TRBD2 matching over 7 bases. The J segment lost 4 bases and the V segment lost 0 bases, leaving 9 bases of the junction unmatched. Germline V CDR1 and CDR2: SGHNT, YYREEE (reference sequence). The CDR3 is made up of 16 amino acids. Here the CDR3 DNA reads TGTGCCAGCAGCTTGGTAGATATGCGGGAGTTAGAGACCCAGTACTTC. The encoded protein is CASSLVDMRELETQYF.

The chain combines TRBV7-2 with TRBJ2-2, with 10 bases fitting TRBD2. Germline CDR1 SGHTA, CDR2 FQGNSA. The V and J ends lost 5 bases and 0 bases, in that order; junction bases with no gene match: 3. This CDR3 has 16 residues. This CDR3 reads CASSAGLAANTGELFF. The CDR3 DNA sequence: TGTGCCAGCAGCGCCGGACTAGCGGCGAACACCGGGGAGCTGTTTTTT.

This clonotype has ten or more counts. The chain uses TRBV7-6 and TRBJ2-1; no firm D call. Looked up from germline, CDR1 is SGHVS and CDR2 is FNYEAQ. The CDR3 sequence is 15 residues long. Trimming shortened V by 1 base and J by 10 bases, and 17 bases separated the two germline ends. The CDR3 loop reads CASSLDPGFTMEQFF. CDR3 in DNA: TGTGCCAGCAGCTTAGATCCGGGTTTCACCATGGAGCAGTTCTTC.

The chain joins TRBV10-3 to TRBJ2-3; 11 bases map to TRBD2. Germline V gene sequence: CDR1 ENHRY, CDR2 SYGVKD. The V segment lost 6 bases and the J segment 0 bases; nucleotides outside the gene matches: 8. This CDR3 spans 17 amino acids. The CDR3 region has the DNA TGTGCCATCAGCCTCGGGACTAGCGGAACTAGCACAGATACGCAGTATTTT. It yields the protein CAISLGTSGTSTDTQYF.

This clonotype was picked up one time. The chain uses TRBV24-1 and TRBJ1-5, with no clear D. The CDR3 has 12 residues. V gave up 3 bases and J gave up 1 base, with 0 bases separating them. Germline V gene data show CDR1 as KGHDR and CDR2 as SFDVKD. The CDR3 DNA is TGTGCCACCAGTGATAGCAATCAGCCCCAGCATTTT. This encodes CATSDSNQPQHF.

Ten or more counts support this clonotype. V is TRBV18 and J is TRBJ2-7; D is ambiguous. The CDR3 is made up of 14 amino acids. Trimming shortened V by 0 bases and J by 1 base, and 7 bases separated the two germline ends. CDR1 and CDR2 from the germline V gene are KGHSH and LQKENI. DNA of the CDR3: TGTGCCAGCTCACCACCGCCAGATTCCTACGAGCAGTACGTC. Protein sequence: CASSPPPDSYEQYV.

Details on this clonotype: This could be a read error, since a much larger clone is one nucleotide away. The chain has TRBV11-1 and TRBJ2-7, with 10 nucleotides matching TRBD1. Looked up from germline, CDR1 is SGHAT and CDR2 is FQDESV (reference sequence). The CDR3 is made up of 15 amino acids. CDR3 DNA sequence: TGTGCCAGCAGCTTAGCGGGACAGGGGTCCTACGAGAAGTACTTC. The encoded protein is CASSLAGQGSYEKYF.

This clonotype was found many times. This chain links TRBV1 with TRBJ2-7; the table assigns TRBD2, which was not confirmed against the DNA. TRBV1 represents a pseudogene. The CDR3 consists of 16 residues. The CDR3 here is CTSSLSRLDRGYEQYV. The CDR3, as DNA: TGCACCAGCAGCCTTTCCCGACTAGATCGGGGCTACGAGCAGTACGTC.

The chain couples TRBV7-3 to TRBJ1-3; D unclear. The CDR3 has 14 amino acids. Trimming removed 2 bases from V and 4 bases from J, with 9 bases in between. From germline, CDR1 is SGHTA and CDR2 FQGTGA. The CDR3 region is CASSLGVGGNTIYF. In DNA form, the CDR3 reads TGTGCCAGCAGCTTAGGGGTGGGCGGAAACACCATATATTTT.

In this sample, this clonotype turned up a few times. The chain employs TRBV7-9 and TRBJ2-1, with 7 bases identical to TRBD1. Germline V gene data show CDR1 as SEHNR and CDR2 as FQNEAQ (reference sequence). With 4 bases clipped from V and 5 bases from J, the junction kept 5 bases outside the gene matches. The CDR3 has 14 amino acids. Written as DNA, the CDR3 is TGTGCCAGCAGCTACCGGGACAGAGACAATGAGCAGTTCTTC. Translated, it gives CASSYRDRDNEQFF.

This clonotype was observed at least ten times. This chain connects TRBV5-1 to TRBJ2-5; D remains ambiguous. This CDR3 is 12 amino acids long. Germline CDR1 and CDR2: SGHRS and YFSETQ. The V end lost 4 bases, the J end lost 2 bases, and 6 bases lay between the germline ends. The CDR3 reads CASSDNQETQYF. In nucleotides, the CDR3 is TGCGCCAGCAGCGACAATCAAGAGACCCAGTACTTC.

In this sample, this clonotype turned up many times. The chain joins TRBV5-1 to TRBJ2-7, with TRBD2 matching 14 bases. Germline V gene lookup returns CDR1 SGHRS and CDR2 YFSETQ. This CDR3 is 14 amino acids long. After removal of 3 bases from V and 6 bases from J, the junction contained 2 bases not matched to a gene. The CDR3 region has the DNA TGCGCCAGCAGCTCGGGACTAGCGGGAGTCGAGCAGTACTTC. This encodes CASSSGLAGVEQYF.

Relative to its sample, this clonotype is medium-sized. The rearrangement links TRBV9 to TRBJ2-5, with 7 bases that match TRBD2. Trimming at V came to 4 bases and at J to 2 bases, leaving 8 bases not matched to a gene. The CDR3 loop spans 15 amino acids. Germline CDR1 reads SGDLS; CDR2 reads YYNGEE. The CDR3 reads CASSPASGLQETQYF. The CDR3 region has the DNA TGTGCCAGCAGCCCAGCTAGCGGATTACAAGAGACCCAGTACTTC.

The chain combines TRBV11-2 with TRBJ1-1; D possibly corresponds to TRBD1 (6 bases). Deletions cut 4 bases from V and 11 bases from J, with 14 bases between. The CDR3 totals 12 residues. Germline CDR1 reads SGHAT; CDR2 reads FQNNGV. CDR3 in DNA: TGTGCCAGCAGCTCGGACAGACGATTGGCTTTCTTT. Protein: CASSSDRRLAFF.

The chain employs TRBV27 and TRBJ2-3; D is possibly TRBD2 (8 bases). CDR1 and CDR2 from the germline V gene are MNHEY and SMNVEV (reference sequence). The CDR3 consists of 22 residues. V was pared by 5 bases and J by 4 bases, with 37 bases between. CDR3 sequence reads: CASSPLSADRPGSGTRSDTQYF. DNA for the CDR3: TGTGCCAGCAGTCCATTATCGGCGGACAGGCCTGGGTCCGGGACTAGATCAGATACGCAGTATTTT.

This clonotype was counted only a few times. The V gene is TRBV15, the J gene TRBJ2-5, with TRBD2 identical over 7 bases. Trimming cost V 4 bases and J 4 bases; bases outside gene matches: 9. The CDR3 is 15 amino acids. In germline, CDR1 is LNHNV, CDR2 YYDKDF (reference sequence). CDR3 sequence reads: CATSIGGGLGETQYF. CDR3 sequence (DNA): TGTGCCACCAGCATTGGGGGAGGGCTTGGAGAGACCCAGTACTTC.

This clonotype was recorded at least ten times. The V and J genes are TRBV5-1 and TRBJ2-7; 8 bases fit TRBD1. Germline assignment: CDR1 SGHRS and CDR2 YFSETQ. This CDR3 spans 15 amino acids. V shed 0 bases, J shed 3 bases, and the junction held 5 bases outside the gene matches. The CDR3 DNA sequence: TGCGCCAGCAGCTTGGGCCAGGGGGCACACTACGAGCAGTACTTC. Translation: CASSLGQGAHYEQYF.

This clonotype was counted only a few times. The chain has TRBV6-6 and TRBJ2-1; 10 nucleotides line up with TRBD2. Germline trimming cut 5 bases from V and 4 bases from J; bases unmatched to any gene: 5. The germline gives CDR1 MNHNY, CDR2 SVGAGI (reference sequence). The CDR3 is 15 residues long. CDR3 DNA: TGTGCCAGCAGTGAGGGACTAGCGCCTTACAATGAGCAGTTCTTC. Its translation: CASSEGLAPYNEQFF.

V usage is TRBV27 and J usage is TRBJ1-2; no clear D. V was trimmed by 1 base and J by 6 bases, leaving 18 bases between them. The CDR3 covers 16 residues. From germline, CDR1 is MNHEY and CDR2 SMNVEV (reference sequence). The CDR3 sequence is CASSLYLGGLEDGYTF. In DNA form, the CDR3 reads TGTGCCAGCAGTTTATACTTAGGAGGTTTGGAAGATGGCTACACCTTC.

The chain employs TRBV20-1 and TRBJ2-5, with 8 bases aligning to TRBD2. CDR3 length equals 15 residues. Germline V gene sequence: CDR1 DFQATT, CDR2 SNEGSKA (reference sequence). V shed 5 bases, J shed 2 bases, and the junction held 10 bases outside the gene matches. DNA for the CDR3: TGCAGTGCTGGGTTACGGGGGGGCTTACAAGAGACCCAGTACTTC. It encodes CSAGLRGGLQETQYF.

This clonotype was picked up a small number of times. The CDR3 loop reads CASSLAGGREQYF. For the CDR3, the DNA is TGTGCCAGCAGCTTAGCGGGAGGTCGCGAGCAGTACTTC. The chain employs TRBV7-2 and TRBJ2-7; the D gene is possibly TRBD2 (6 bases). Per the germline V gene, CDR1 is SGHTA and CDR2 is FQGNSA. V was trimmed by 0 bases and J by 6 bases, leaving 9 bases between them. The CDR3 runs to 13 residues.

This clonotype has a count of ten or more. The chain carries TRBV3-1 and TRBJ1-1; 11 bases agree with TRBD1. The germline gives CDR1 LGHDT, CDR2 YNNKEL (reference sequence). The J segment lost 4 bases and the V segment lost 1 base, leaving 11 bases of the junction unmatched. The CDR3 is 18 amino acids. This CDR3 is CASSQGTGGRPLGTEAFF. In DNA form, the CDR3 reads TGTGCCAGCAGCCAAGGGACAGGGGGCCGCCCTCTGGGCACTGAAGCTTTCTTT.

Ten or more counts support this clonotype. The chain carries TRBV12-3 or TRBV12-4 and TRBJ2-1, with a possible D match to TRBD2 (6 bases). Trimming took off 6 bases at V and 7 bases at J, with 10 bases between the two ends. The CDR3 loop spans 12 amino acids. For the CDR3, the DNA is TGTGCCAGCAGCTTGGGGGGTAATGAGCAGTTCTTC. Translating it yields CASSLGGNEQFF.

This clonotype occurred many times. V gene TRBV4-3 combines with J gene TRBJ1-1; D perhaps matches TRBD1 (5 bases). Per the germline V gene, CDR1 is LGHNA and CDR2 is YSLEER. V lost 0 bases, J lost 1 base, and 9 bases lay in between. This CDR3 has 15 residues. The CDR3 DNA is TGCGCCAGCAGCCAAGAACGGACACAGAACACTGAAGCTTTCTTT. Protein: CASSQERTQNTEAFF.

The chain couples TRBV12-3 or TRBV12-4 to TRBJ1-1; TRBD1 is a possible D gene (6 bases). The CDR3 sequence is 12 residues long. V was pared by 7 bases and J by 8 bases, with 14 bases between. CDR3 residues: CASTSIDREAFF. CDR3 coding DNA: TGTGCCAGCACTAGTATTGACAGGGAAGCTTTCTTT.

Many counts were recorded for this clonotype. This chain links TRBV19 with TRBJ1-2; 8 bases are a match to TRBD1. CDR3 length equals 14 residues. Per the germline V gene, CDR1 is LNHDA and CDR2 is SQIVND (reference sequence). Germline trimming cut 5 bases from V and 6 bases from J; bases unmatched to any gene: 8. The CDR3 DNA sequence: TGTGCCAGTAGTCGACAGGGGAGCAGTCATGGCTACACCTTC. Encoded protein: CASSRQGSSHGYTF.

V and J are TRBV5-6 and TRBJ2-7; tentatively, D is TRBD1 (6 bases). This CDR3 spans 13 amino acids. Germline assignment: CDR1 SGHDT and CDR2 YYEEEE. V lost 1 base to trimming and J lost 7 bases, with 12 bases between them. CDR3 sequence (DNA): TGTGCCAGCAGCTTGTCCGAGAGGGGGGAGCAGTACGTC. This encodes CASSLSERGEQYV.